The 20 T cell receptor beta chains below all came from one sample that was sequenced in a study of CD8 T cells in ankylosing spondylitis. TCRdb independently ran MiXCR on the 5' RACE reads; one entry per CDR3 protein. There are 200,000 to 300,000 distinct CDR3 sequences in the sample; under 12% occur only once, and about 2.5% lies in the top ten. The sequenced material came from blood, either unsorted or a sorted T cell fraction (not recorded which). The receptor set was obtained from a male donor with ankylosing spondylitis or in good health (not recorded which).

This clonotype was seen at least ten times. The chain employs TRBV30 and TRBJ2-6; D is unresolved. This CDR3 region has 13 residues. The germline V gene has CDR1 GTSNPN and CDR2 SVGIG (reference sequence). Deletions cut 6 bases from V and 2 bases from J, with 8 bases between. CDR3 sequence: CACRRAGANVLTF. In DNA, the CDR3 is TGTGCCTGCCGTAGGGCTGGGGCCAACGTCCTGACTTTC.

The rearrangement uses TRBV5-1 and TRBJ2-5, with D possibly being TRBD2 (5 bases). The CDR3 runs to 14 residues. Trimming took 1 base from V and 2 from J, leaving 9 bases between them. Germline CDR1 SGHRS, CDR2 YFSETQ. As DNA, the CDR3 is TGCGCCAGCAGCTTGCGGGGAAAACAAGAGACCCAGTACTTC. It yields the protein CASSLRGKQETQYF.

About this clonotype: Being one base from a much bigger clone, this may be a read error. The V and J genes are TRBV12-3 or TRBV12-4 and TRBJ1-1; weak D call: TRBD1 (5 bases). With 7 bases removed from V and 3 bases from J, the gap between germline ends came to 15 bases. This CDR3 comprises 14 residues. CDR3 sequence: CASMRRGKDTEAFF. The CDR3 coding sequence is TGTGCCAGCATGAGGCGGGGGAAAGACACTGAAGCTTTCTTT.

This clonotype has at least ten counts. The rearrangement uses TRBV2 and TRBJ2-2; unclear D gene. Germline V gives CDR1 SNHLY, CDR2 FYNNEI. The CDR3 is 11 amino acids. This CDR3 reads CGAQNTGELFF. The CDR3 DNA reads TGTGGGGCCCAGAACACCGGGGAGCTGTTTTTT.

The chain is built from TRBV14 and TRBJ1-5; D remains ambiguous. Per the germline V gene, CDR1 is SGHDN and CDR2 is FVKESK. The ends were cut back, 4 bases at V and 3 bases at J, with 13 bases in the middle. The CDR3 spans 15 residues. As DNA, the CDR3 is TGTGCCAGCAGCCGGGCTGGACGGATCAATCAGCCCCAGCATTTT. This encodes CASSRAGRINQPQHF.

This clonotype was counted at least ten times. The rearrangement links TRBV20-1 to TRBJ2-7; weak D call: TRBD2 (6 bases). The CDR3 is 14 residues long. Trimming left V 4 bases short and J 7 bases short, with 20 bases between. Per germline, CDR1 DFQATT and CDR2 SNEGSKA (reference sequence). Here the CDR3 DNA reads TGCAGTGCTACGCGGGGTAGCGTCAATGGGGAGCAGTACTTC. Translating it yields CSATRGSVNGEQYF.

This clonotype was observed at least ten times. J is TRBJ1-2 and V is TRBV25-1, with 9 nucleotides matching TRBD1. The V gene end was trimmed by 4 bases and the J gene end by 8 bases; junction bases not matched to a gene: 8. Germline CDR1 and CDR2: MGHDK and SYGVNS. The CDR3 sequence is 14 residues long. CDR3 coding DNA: TGTGCCAGCAGTGGGGGACAGGGCGGTGGCGGCTACACCTTC. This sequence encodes CASSGGQGGGGYTF.

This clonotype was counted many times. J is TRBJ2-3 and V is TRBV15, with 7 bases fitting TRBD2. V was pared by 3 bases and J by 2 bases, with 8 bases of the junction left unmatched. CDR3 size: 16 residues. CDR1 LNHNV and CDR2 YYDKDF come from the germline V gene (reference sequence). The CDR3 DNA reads TGTGCCACCAGCAGGATTACGCGGGAGCCCACAGATACGCAGTATTTT. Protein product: CATSRITREPTDTQYF.

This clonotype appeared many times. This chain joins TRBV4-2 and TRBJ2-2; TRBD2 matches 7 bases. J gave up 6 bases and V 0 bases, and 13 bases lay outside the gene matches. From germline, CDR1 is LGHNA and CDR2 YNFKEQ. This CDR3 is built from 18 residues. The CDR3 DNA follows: TGTGCCAGCAGCCAAGAGTTGTCGTTGATAGCGGGTTCCGGGGAGCTGTTTTTT. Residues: CASSQELSLIAGSGELFF.

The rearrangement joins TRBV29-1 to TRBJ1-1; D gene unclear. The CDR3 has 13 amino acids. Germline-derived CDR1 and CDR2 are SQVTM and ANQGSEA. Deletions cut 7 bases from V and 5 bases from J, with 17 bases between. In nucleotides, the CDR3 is TGCAGCGGTTCGGTGGCACGGGAAACTGAAGCTTTCTTT. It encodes CSGSVARETEAFF.

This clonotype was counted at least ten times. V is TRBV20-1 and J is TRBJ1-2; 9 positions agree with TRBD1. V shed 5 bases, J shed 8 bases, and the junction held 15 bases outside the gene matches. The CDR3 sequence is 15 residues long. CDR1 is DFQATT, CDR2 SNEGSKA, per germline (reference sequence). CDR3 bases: TGCAGTGCTGGGGTTCCCTTGACAGGGGGGAAGGGCTACACCTTC. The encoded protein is CSAGVPLTGGKGYTF.

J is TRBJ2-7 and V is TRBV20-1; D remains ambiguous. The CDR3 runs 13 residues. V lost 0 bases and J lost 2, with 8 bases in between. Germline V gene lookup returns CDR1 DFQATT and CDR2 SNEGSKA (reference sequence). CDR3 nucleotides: TGCAGTGCTAGAGATGAGCGCCCCTACGAGCAGTACTTC. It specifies CSARDERPYEQYF.

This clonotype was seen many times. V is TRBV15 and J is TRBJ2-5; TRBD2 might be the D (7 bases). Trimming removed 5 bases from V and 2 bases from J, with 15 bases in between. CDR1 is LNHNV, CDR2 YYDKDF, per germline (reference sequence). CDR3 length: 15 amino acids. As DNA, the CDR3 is TGTGCCACCAGCCGGGGGGCCTCCCCACAAGAGACCCAGTACTTC. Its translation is CATSRGASPQETQYF.

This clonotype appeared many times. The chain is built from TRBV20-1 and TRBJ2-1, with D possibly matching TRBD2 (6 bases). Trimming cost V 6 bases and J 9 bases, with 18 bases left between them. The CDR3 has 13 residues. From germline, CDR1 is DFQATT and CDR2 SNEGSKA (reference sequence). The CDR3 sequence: CSALGRGASEQFF. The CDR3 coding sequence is TGCAGTGCCCTGGGGCGGGGTGCCAGTGAGCAGTTCTTC.

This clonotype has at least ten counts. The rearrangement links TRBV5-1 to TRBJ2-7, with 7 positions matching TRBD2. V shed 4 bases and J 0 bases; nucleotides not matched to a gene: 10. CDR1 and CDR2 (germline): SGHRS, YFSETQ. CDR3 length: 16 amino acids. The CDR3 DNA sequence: TGCGCCAGCAGCGCCGGACTAGATTATAGCTCCTACGAGCAGTACTTC. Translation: CASSAGLDYSSYEQYF.

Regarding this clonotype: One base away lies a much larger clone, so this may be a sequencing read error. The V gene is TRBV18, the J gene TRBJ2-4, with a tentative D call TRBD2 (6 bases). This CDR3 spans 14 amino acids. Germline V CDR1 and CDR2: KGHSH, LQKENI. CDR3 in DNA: TGTGTCAGCTCACCAGACCTCGGAGGGAACATTCAGTACTTC. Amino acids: CVSSPDLGGNIQYF.

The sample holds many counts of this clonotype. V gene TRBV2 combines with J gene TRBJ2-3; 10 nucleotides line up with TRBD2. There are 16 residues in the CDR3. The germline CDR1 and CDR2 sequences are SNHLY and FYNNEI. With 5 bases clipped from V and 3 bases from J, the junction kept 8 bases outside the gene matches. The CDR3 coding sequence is TGTGCCAGCAGTCTATTACTAGCGGGGACGACAGATACGCAGTATTTT. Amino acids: CASSLLLAGTTDTQYF.

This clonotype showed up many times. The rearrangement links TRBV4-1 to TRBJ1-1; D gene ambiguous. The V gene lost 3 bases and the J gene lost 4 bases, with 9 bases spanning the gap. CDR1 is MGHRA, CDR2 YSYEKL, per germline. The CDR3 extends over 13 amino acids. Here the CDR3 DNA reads TGCGCCAGCAGCCAGGGGTTGAGCACTGAAGCTTTCTTT. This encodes CASSQGLSTEAFF.

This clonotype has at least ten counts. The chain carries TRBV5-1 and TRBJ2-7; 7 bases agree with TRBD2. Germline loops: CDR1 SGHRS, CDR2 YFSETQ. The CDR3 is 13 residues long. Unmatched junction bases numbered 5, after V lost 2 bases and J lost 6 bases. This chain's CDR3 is CASSFSGTTEQYF. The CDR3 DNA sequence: TGCGCCAGCAGCTTCTCCGGGACTACCGAGCAGTACTTC. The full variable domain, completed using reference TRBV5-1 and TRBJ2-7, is KAGVTQTPRYLIKTRGQQVTLSCSPISGHRSVSWYQQTPGQGLQFLFEYFSETQRNKGNFPGRFSGRQFSNSRSEMNVSTLELGDSALYLCASSFSGTTEQYFGPGTRLTVT.

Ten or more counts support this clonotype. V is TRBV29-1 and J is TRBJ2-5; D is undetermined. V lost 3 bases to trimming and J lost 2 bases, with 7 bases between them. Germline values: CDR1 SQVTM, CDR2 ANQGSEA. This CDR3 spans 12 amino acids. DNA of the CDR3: TGCAGCGTTGACCCAGCTCAAGAGACCCAGTACTTC. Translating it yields CSVDPAQETQYF.